Shown below are 23 T cell receptor beta chains from a single sample sequenced in a study of CD8 T cells in Susac syndrome. Reverse transcription used roughly 0.45 to 1 ug RNA and random hexamers. MiXCR, applied by TCRdb to the immunoSEQ multiplex PCR reads, yields one record per CDR3 protein. The table includes 300,000 or so distinct CDR3 sequences, about 90% detected once. The sequencing sample was made of CD4+ T cells from PBMCs. These receptors all stem from a human donor with multiple sclerosis.

The chain uses TRBV12-3 or TRBV12-4 and TRBJ1-5; possibly TRBD1 for D (5 bases). This CDR3 comprises 15 residues. Trimming pared 0 bases from V and 11 bases from J, leaving 17 bases between. The CDR3 loop reads CASSLAGRTSSTQHF. In DNA form, the CDR3 reads TGTGCCAGCAGTTTAGCGGGACGGACCTCCTCGACCCAGCATTTT.

The genes are TRBV6-5 and TRBJ2-5; D is perhaps TRBD1 or TRBD2 (6 bases each). Deletions cut 2 bases from V and 7 bases from J, with 17 bases between. Per germline, CDR1 MNHEY and CDR2 SVGAGI. The CDR3 runs 15 residues. In DNA form, the CDR3 reads TGTGCCAGCAGTTACGGCGGGACCTTGACAGGGACCCAGTACTTC. Translated: CASSYGGTLTGTQYF.

The J gene is TRBJ1-1, the V gene TRBV7-9, with unresolved D. V was pared by 5 bases and J by 6 bases, with 4 bases between. The germline V gene has CDR1 SEHNR and CDR2 FQNEAQ (reference sequence). The CDR3 runs 10 residues. The CDR3 sequence is CASSLAEAFF. In DNA, the CDR3 is TGTGCCAGCAGCCTGGCTGAAGCTTTCTTT. The full variable domain, completed using reference TRBV7-9 and TRBJ1-1, is DTGVSQNPRHKITKRGQNVTFRCDPISEHNRLYWYRQTLGQGPEFLTYFQNEAQLEKSRLLSDRFSAERPKGSFSTLEIQRTEQGDSAMYLCASSLAEAFFGQGTRLTVV.

The chain has TRBV6-2 or TRBV6-3 and TRBJ2-3; 7 bases line up with TRBD2. CDR1 and CDR2 (germline): MNHEY, SVGEGT. The trim removed 8 bases at V and 7 bases at J, leaving 21 bases unmatched. CDR3 length equals 17 residues. The CDR3 DNA follows: TGTGCCAGCCGAGCCGAGGGCGGGAGTCCGGGAAGGAATACGCAGTATTTT. Translation gives CASRAEGGSPGRNTQYF.

The V gene is TRBV19, the J gene TRBJ2-6; D unclear. This CDR3 region has 16 residues. The V end lost 3 bases, the J end lost 1 base, and 10 bases lay between the germline ends. Germline assignment: CDR1 LNHDA and CDR2 SQIVND (reference sequence). The CDR3 sequence is CASSIWMVSGANVLTF. Here the CDR3 DNA reads TGTGCCAGTAGTATTTGGATGGTTTCTGGGGCCAACGTCCTGACTTTC.

The chain couples TRBV7-2 to TRBJ2-1; 9 bases fit TRBD2. CDR3 length equals 15 residues. V gave up 1 base and J gave up 10 bases; unmatched junction bases: 8. Germline V CDR1 and CDR2: SGHTA, FQGNSA. Written as DNA, the CDR3 is TGTGCCAGCAGCTTAGGCGTTAGCGGGGGCTTAGAGCAGTTCTTC. Residues: CASSLGVSGGLEQFF.

This chain connects TRBV7-2 to TRBJ1-2, with D perhaps TRBD1 (5 bases). The CDR3 consists of 14 residues. CDR1 is SGHTA and CDR2 is FQGNSA in the germline V gene. Trimming left V 9 bases short and J 7 bases short, with 21 bases between. DNA for the CDR3: TGTGCCAGGGGATGGAGGGACGCGACGGGTGGCTACACCTTC. As protein: CARGWRDATGGYTF.

The V call is TRBV7-3, the J call TRBJ2-3; 9 nucleotides agree with TRBD2. The V gene's germline CDR1 is SGHTA and CDR2 FQGTGA. V trimming: 2 bases; J trimming: 2 bases; junction bases outside the gene matches: 5. The CDR3 runs to 16 residues. CDR3 residues: CASSLRVAGDTDTQYF. Written as DNA, the CDR3 is TGTGCCAGCAGCTTACGTGTAGCGGGGGACACAGATACGCAGTATTTT.

The rearrangement joins TRBV6-5 to TRBJ2-7; 7 nucleotides align to TRBD2. The germline gives CDR1 MNHEY, CDR2 SVGAGI. CDR3 size: 15 residues. Germline trimming cut 0 bases from V and 2 bases from J; bases unmatched to any gene: 4. CDR3 in DNA: TGTGCCAGCAGTTACTCTCCTAGCGGTCCCTACGAGCAGTACTTC. This encodes CASSYSPSGPYEQYF.

This clonotype has just one count. This chain connects TRBV5-4 to TRBJ2-7, with TRBD1 as a possible D gene (5 bases). V lost 0 bases, J lost 1 base, and 8 bases lay in between. This CDR3 region has 14 residues. The germline gives CDR1 SGHNT, CDR2 YYREEE (reference sequence). CDR3 nucleotides: TGTGCCAGCAGCTTGGTTCAGGGTTCCTACGAGCAGTACTTC. Translation gives CASSLVQGSYEQYF.

V is TRBV7-2 and J is TRBJ2-1, with 9 bases matching TRBD2. This CDR3 is built from 16 residues. Germline CDR1 SGHTA, CDR2 FQGNSA. Unmatched junction bases numbered 6, after V lost 1 base and J lost 5 bases. The CDR3 DNA follows: TGTGCCAGCAGCTTAGACTCTGGCGGGGGGGACAATGAGCAGTTCTTC. Encoded protein: CASSLDSGGGDNEQFF.

In its sample, this clonotype was seen once. The V gene is TRBV13, the J gene TRBJ1-6, with D unclear. Trimming removed 3 bases at V and 8 bases at J, with 11 bases between. Per the germline V gene, CDR1 is PRHDT and CDR2 is FYEKMQ (reference sequence). This CDR3 is built from 14 residues. This chain's CDR3 is CASSFGRPDSPLHF. CDR3 DNA sequence: TGTGCCAGCAGCTTTGGTCGGCCCGATTCACCCCTCCACTTT.

The chain joins TRBV18 to TRBJ2-3; unclear D gene. CDR1 is KGHSH and CDR2 is LQKENI in the germline V gene. The CDR3 has 17 residues. The V and J ends lost 3 bases and 3 bases respectively, with 19 bases between them. The chain's CDR3 is CASSPNPGWQATDTQYF. The CDR3 DNA reads TGTGCCAGCTCACCCAACCCTGGGTGGCAGGCTACAGATACGCAGTATTTT.

The rearrangement links TRBV20-1 to TRBJ2-4; 12 bases align to TRBD2. The CDR3 runs to 15 residues. Trimming cost V 3 bases and J 7 bases; bases outside gene matches: 7. Germline V gene data show CDR1 as DFQATT and CDR2 as SNEGSKA (reference sequence). Here the CDR3 reads CSASPRTSGMNIQYF. Written as DNA, the CDR3 is TGCAGTGCTAGCCCCAGGACTAGCGGGATGAACATTCAGTACTTC.

The CDR3 is CASSQGPLGGYTF. CDR3 in DNA: TGTGCCAGCAGTCAGGGACCTCTTGGGGGCTACACCTTC. The V and J genes are TRBV6-5 and TRBJ1-2, with D possibly matching TRBD1 (5 bases). CDR3 length: 13 residues. V was cut by 5 bases and J by 8 bases, with 15 bases left in between. Germline loops: CDR1 MNHEY, CDR2 SVGAGI.

This chain connects TRBV27 to TRBJ1-3; D may be TRBD1 (6 bases). The germline CDR1 and CDR2 sequences are MNHEY and SMNVEV (reference sequence). With 10 bases removed from V and 4 bases from J, the gap between germline ends came to 14 bases. The CDR3 totals 13 residues. The CDR3 region has the DNA TGTGCCACCAGACAGACAGGCGGAAACACCATATATTTT. Amino acids: CATRQTGGNTIYF.

This clonotype turned up a few times. One end of the junction fails to match germline, which may point to a read error. This chain uses TRBV7-7 with TRBJ1-3; D uncertain. This CDR3 is 14 amino acids long. Germline-derived CDR1 and CDR2 are SSHAT and FNYEAQ (reference sequence). CDR3 in amino acids: CASSLAGSGNTIYF. The CDR3 bases are TGTGCTAGCAGCTTAGCAGGTTCTGGAAACACCATATATTTT.

The CDR3 here is CATSRAGTGTEAFF. The DNA of the CDR3 is TGTGCCACCAGCAGGGCGGGGACGGGCACTGAAGCTTTCTTT. This chain links TRBV15 with TRBJ1-1, with D tentatively TRBD1 (5 bases). CDR1 and CDR2 (germline): LNHNV, YYDKDF (reference sequence). Trimming took off 3 bases at V and 4 bases at J, with 12 bases between the two ends. CDR3 length equals 14 residues.

The J gene is TRBJ2-7, the V gene TRBV6-2 or TRBV6-3; 7 bases are shared with TRBD2. The germline CDR1 and CDR2 sequences are MNHEY and SVGEGT. The CDR3 loop spans 15 amino acids. Unmatched junction bases numbered 8, after V lost 6 bases and J lost 0 bases. Written as DNA, the CDR3 is TGTGCCAGCAGCCTCTTGCGGGGGAGCTCCTACGAGCAGTACTTC. Residues: CASSLLRGSSYEQYF.

This sequence joins TRBV13 and TRBJ2-3; D may be TRBD1 (6 bases). CDR3 length: 16 amino acids. Trimming cost V 0 bases and J 2 bases, with 12 bases left between them. CDR1 is PRHDT and CDR2 is FYEKMQ in the germline V gene (reference sequence). The CDR3 sequence is CASSLGPGVVTDTQYF. For the CDR3, the DNA is TGTGCCAGCAGCTTAGGTCCAGGGGTCGTCACAGATACGCAGTATTTT.

V and J are TRBV19 and TRBJ1-2, with D maybe TRBD1 (5 bases). V was trimmed by 3 bases and J by 0 bases, leaving 14 bases between them. This CDR3 region has 16 residues. In germline, CDR1 is LNHDA, CDR2 SQIVND (reference sequence). This chain's CDR3 is CASSIETGLANYGYTF. CDR3 nucleotide sequence: TGTGCCAGTAGTATCGAAACAGGACTAGCTAACTATGGCTACACCTTC.

The chain recombines TRBV21-1 with TRBJ2-1; the DNA was not compared with TRBD1, the D call given in the table. TRBV21-1 is a documented pseudogene. CDR3 size: 13 residues. The CDR3 sequence: CASSPGTGDEQFF. The CDR3, as DNA: TGTGCCAGCAGCCCAGGGACCGGGGATGAGCAGTTCTTC.

V gene TRBV5-6 combines with J gene TRBJ2-5; no definite D call. Trimming cost V 2 bases and J 5 bases, with 16 bases left between them. Germline V gene data show CDR1 as SGHDT and CDR2 as YYEEEE. The CDR3 covers 15 residues. The CDR3 here is CASSFIRPRGETQYF. The CDR3 DNA reads TGTGCCAGCAGCTTTATCAGGCCCCGTGGGGAGACCCAGTACTTC.